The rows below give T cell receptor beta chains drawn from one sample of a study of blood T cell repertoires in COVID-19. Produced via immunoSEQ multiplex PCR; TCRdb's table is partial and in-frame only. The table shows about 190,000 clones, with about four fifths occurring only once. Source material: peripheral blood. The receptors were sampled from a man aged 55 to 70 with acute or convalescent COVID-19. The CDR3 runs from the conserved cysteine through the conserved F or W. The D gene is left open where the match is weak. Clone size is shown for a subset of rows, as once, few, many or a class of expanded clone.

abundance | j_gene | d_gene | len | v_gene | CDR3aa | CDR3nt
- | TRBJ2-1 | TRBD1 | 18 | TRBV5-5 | CASSALPTGENIYNEQFF | TGTGCCAGCAGCGCGCTCCCGACAGGGGAGAACATCTACAATGAGCAGTTCTTC
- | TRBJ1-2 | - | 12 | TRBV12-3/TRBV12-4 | CASGQTAYGYTF | TGTGCCAGCGGCCAGACAGCCTATGGCTACACCTTC
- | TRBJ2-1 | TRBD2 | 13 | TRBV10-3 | CAIKGSGDNEQFF | TGTGCCATCAAAGGGAGCGGGGACAATGAGCAGTTCTTC
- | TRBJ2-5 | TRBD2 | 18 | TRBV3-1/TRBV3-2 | CASSQVLTSGGTQETQYF | TGTGCCAGCAGCCAAGTTCTTACTAGCGGGGGGACTCAAGAGACCCAGTACTTC
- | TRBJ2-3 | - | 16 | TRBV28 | CASSRSSGGGTDTQYF | TGTGCCAGCAGTCGATCGAGCGGAGGGGGCACAGATACGCAGTATTTT
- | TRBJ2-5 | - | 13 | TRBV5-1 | CASSLESVETQYF | TGCGCCAGCAGCTTGGAGTCGGTCGAGACCCAGTACTTC
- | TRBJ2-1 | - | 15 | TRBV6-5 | CASRRLVWSYNEQFF | TGTGCCAGCAGGCGACTAGTTTGGTCCTACAATGAGCAGTTCTTC
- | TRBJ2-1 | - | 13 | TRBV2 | CASSDESGNEQFF | TGTGCCAGCAGTGATGAATCGGGAAATGAGCAGTTCTTC
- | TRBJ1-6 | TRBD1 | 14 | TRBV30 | CAWEDRVGRSPLHF | TGTGCCTGGGAAGACAGGGTGGGAAGGTCACCCCTCCACTTT
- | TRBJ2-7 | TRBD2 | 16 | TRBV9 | CASSVAPASGSHEQYF | TGTGCCAGCAGCGTAGCCCCGGCTAGCGGGAGCCACGAGCAGTACTTC
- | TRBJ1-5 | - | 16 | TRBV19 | CASSIVPGFINQPQHF | TGTGCCAGTAGTATAGTCCCAGGCTTTATCAATCAGCCCCAGCATTTT
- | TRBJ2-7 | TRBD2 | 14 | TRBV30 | CAWTSGRAGYEQYF | TGTGCCTGGACCAGCGGGAGGGCCGGGTACGAGCAGTACTTC
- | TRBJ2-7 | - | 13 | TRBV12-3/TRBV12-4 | CASSLESGYEQYF | TGTGCCAGCAGCCTAGAGTCTGGCTACGAGCAGTACTTC
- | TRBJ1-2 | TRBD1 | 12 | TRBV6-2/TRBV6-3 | CASSQGAGGYTF | TGTGCCAGCAGTCAGGGGGCAGGAGGCTACACCTTC
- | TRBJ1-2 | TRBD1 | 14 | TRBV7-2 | CASSLDRGNYGYTF | TGTGCCAGCAGCTTAGACAGGGGAAACTATGGCTACACCTTC
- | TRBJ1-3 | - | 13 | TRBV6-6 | CASSGGTRNTIYF | TGTGCCAGCAGTGGTGGGACAAGGAACACCATATATTTT
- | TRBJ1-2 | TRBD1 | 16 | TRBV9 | CASSVDHIGGGDGYTF | TGTGCCAGCAGCGTAGATCATATAGGGGGCGGGGATGGCTACACCTTC
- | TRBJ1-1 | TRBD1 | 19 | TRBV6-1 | CASSEGVFWRQGGRTEAFF | TGTGCCAGCAGTGAAGGCGTGTTCTGGAGACAGGGGGGGCGGACTGAAGCTTTCTTT
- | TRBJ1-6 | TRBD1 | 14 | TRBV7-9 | CASSPQGVNSPLHF | TGTGCCAGCAGCCCGCAGGGGGTGAATTCACCCCTCCACTTT
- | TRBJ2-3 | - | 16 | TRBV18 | CASSPPAGGALDTQYF | TGTGCCAGCTCACCACCGGCTGGGGGCGCGTTAGATACGCAGTATTTT
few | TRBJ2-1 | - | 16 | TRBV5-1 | CASSLRGSATYNEQFF | TGCGCCAGCAGCTTGCGCGGTTCAGCGACCTACAATGAGCAGTTCTTC
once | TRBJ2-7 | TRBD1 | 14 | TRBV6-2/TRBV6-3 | CASSYGTGVSEQYF | TGTGCCAGCAGTTACGGGACAGGGGTTTCCGAGCAGTACTTC
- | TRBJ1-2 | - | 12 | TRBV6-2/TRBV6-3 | CASSYPDYGYTF | TGTGCCAGCAGTTACCCCGACTATGGCTACACCTTC
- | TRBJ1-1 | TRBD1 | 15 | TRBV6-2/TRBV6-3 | CASSWEFLQGAGAFF | TGTGCCAGCAGTTGGGAATTCCTACAGGGGGCGGGGGCTTTCTTT
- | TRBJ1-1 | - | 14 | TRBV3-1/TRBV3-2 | CASSRLQGNTEAFF | TGTGCCAGCAGCCGGCTGCAGGGGAACACTGAAGCTTTCTTT
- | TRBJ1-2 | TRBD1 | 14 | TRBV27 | CASRQAGGRAGYTF | TGTGCCAGCAGGCAAGCAGGGGGAAGAGCTGGCTACACCTTC
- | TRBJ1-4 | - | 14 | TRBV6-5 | CASSYGRADEKLFF | TGTGCCAGCAGTTACGGGAGGGCGGATGAAAAACTGTTTTTT
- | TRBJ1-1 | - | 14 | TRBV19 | CASRFRERNTEAFF | TGTGCCAGTAGGTTTCGGGAGAGGAACACTGAAGCTTTCTTT
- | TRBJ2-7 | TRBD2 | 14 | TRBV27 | CASSPGTTLYEQYF | TGTGCCAGTAGTCCCGGGACTACCCTCTACGAGCAGTACTTC
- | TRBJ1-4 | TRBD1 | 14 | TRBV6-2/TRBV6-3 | CASSYSDRGEKLFF | TGTGCCAGCAGTTACTCCGACAGGGGCGAAAAACTGTTTTTT
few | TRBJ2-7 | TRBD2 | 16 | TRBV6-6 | CASSYLAGGRSYEQYF | TGTGCCAGCAGTTACCTAGCGGGGGGGCGGTCCTACGAGCAGTACTTC
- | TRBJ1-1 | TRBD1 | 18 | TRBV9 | CASSPNSGTGGPGTEAFF | TGTGCCAGCAGCCCAAATTCCGGGACAGGGGGCCCGGGCACTGAAGCTTTCTTT
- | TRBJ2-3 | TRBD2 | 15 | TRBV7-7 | CASSQTSGGSDTQYF | TGTGCTAGCAGCCAGACTAGCGGGGGCTCAGATACGCAGTATTTT
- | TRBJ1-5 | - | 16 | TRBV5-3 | CARSERNNYSNQPQHF | TGTGCCAGAAGCGAGCGGAACAATTATAGCAATCAGCCCCAGCATTTT
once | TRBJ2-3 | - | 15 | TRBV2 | CASILGGAGTDTQYF | -
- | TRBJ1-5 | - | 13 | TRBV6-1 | CASSEARDQPQHF | TGTGCCAGCAGTGAAGCCAGGGATCAGCCCCAGCATTTT
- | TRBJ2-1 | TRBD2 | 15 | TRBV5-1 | CASSLWGTSGAEQFF | TGCGCCAGCAGCTTGTGGGGGACTAGCGGGGCTGAGCAGTTCTTC
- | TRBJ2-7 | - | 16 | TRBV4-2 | CASSQVGGRGVYEQYF | TGTGCCAGCAGCCAAGTGGGAGGGAGGGGGGTCTACGAGCAGTACTTC
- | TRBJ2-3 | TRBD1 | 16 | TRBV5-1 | CASSLEGQGYTDTQYF | TGCGCCAGCAGCTTGGAGGGACAGGGATACACAGATACGCAGTATTTT
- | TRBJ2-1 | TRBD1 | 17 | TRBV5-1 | CASSSTGQGSSYNEQFF | TGCGCCAGCAGCTCAACAGGACAGGGTAGCTCCTACAATGAGCAGTTCTTC
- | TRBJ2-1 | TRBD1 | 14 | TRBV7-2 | CASSFDRVGNEQFF | TGTGCCAGCAGCTTCGACAGGGTGGGCAATGAGCAGTTCTTC
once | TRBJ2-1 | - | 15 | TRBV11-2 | CASSQSGSSYNEQFF | TGTGCCAGCAGCCAGAGCGGCAGCTCCTACAATGAGCAGTTCTTC
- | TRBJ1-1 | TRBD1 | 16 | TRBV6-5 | CASSYLGQGGNTEAFF | TGTGCCAGCAGTTACTTAGGACAGGGAGGGAACACTGAAGCTTTCTTT
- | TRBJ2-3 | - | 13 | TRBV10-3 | CAISGSSTDTQYF | TGTGCCATCAGCGGGTCTAGCACAGATACGCAGTATTTT
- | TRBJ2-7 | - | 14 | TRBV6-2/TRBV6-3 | CASSYPGRSYEQYF | TGTGCCAGCAGTTACCCCGGTCGTTCCTACGAGCAGTACTTC
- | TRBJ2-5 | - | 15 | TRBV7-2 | CASSLAGGGQETQYF | TGTGCCAGCAGCTTAGCGGGCGGCGGGCAAGAGACCCAGTACTTC
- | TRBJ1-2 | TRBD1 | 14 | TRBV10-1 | CASSGQGQGDGYTF | TGCGCCAGCAGTGGCCAGGGACAGGGGGACGGCTACACCTTC
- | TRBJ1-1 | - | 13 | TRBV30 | CAWSPQGYTEAFF | TGTGCCTGGAGCCCTCAGGGGTACACTGAAGCTTTCTTT
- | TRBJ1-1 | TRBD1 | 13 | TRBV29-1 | CSARRGQDSEAFF | TGCAGCGCGAGGAGGGGGCAGGACTCTGAAGCTTTCTTT